These T cell receptor beta chains were read from a single sample in a study of T cell repertoires in cytomegalovirus infection. TCRdb redid the calling of the reads with MiXCR, one entry per CDR3 protein. Among more than 150,000 distinct CDR3 sequences listed, 15% to 20% were seen once. The specimen was CD8+ T cells from PBMCs. The receptors originated from a human donor in good health (CMV status not recorded). Some clones in this sample may be carry-over from other donors' samples. Each CDR3 is given with its conserved first and last residue. Each record gives: V gene, clone size, J gene, D gene, CDR3 protein, CDR3 DNA. D genes are given only for firm matches. The listing skips clone size in some rows; elsewhere it reads once, few, many or a size class.

V gene: TRBV28; clone size: few; J gene: TRBJ2-7; D gene: NA; CDR3 protein: CASTSPGEGYEQYF; CDR3 DNA: TGTGCCAGCACCAGCCCAGGGGAAGGCTACGAGCAGTACTTC
V gene: TRBV7-2; clone size: many; J gene: TRBJ2-5; D gene: NA; CDR3 protein: CASSFVRETQYF; CDR3 DNA: TGTGCCAGCAGCTTCGTCAGGGAGACCCAGTACTTC
V gene: TRBV27; clone size: NA; J gene: TRBJ2-1; D gene: TRBD1; CDR3 protein: CASSPVQGAYEQFF; CDR3 DNA: TGTGCCAGCAGCCCCGTCCAGGGGGCTTATGAGCAGTTCTTC
V gene: TRBV12-3/TRBV12-4; clone size: many; J gene: TRBJ1-4; D gene: TRBD1; CDR3 protein: CASSSGTGNEKLFF; CDR3 DNA: TGTGCCAGCAGTTCCGGGACAGGGAACGAAAAACTGTTTTTT
V gene: TRBV7-9; clone size: NA; J gene: TRBJ1-1; D gene: TRBD1; CDR3 protein: CASSAGGGTEAFF; CDR3 DNA: TGTGCCAGCAGCGCAGGGGGGGGGACTGAAGCTTTCTTT
V gene: TRBV7-9; clone size: NA; J gene: TRBJ1-4; D gene: NA; CDR3 protein: CASSPHRCQREKLFF; CDR3 DNA: TGTGCCAGCAGCCCTCACAGGTGCCAACGGGAAAAACTGTTTTTT
V gene: TRBV6-5; clone size: few; J gene: TRBJ1-1; D gene: NA; CDR3 protein: CASSYPDSTEAFF; CDR3 DNA: TGTGCCAGCAGTTACCCGGACAGCACTGAAGCTTTCTTT
V gene: TRBV7-9; clone size: NA; J gene: TRBJ2-1; D gene: NA; CDR3 protein: CASSSPKVASSYNEQFF; CDR3 DNA: TGTGCCAGCAGCTCGCCTAAAGTGGCGAGCTCCTACAATGAGCAGTTCTTC
V gene: TRBV11-2; clone size: few; J gene: TRBJ2-7; D gene: NA; CDR3 protein: CASSLDGQHDEQYF; CDR3 DNA: TGTGCCAGCAGCTTAGACGGACAGCACGACGAGCAGTACTTC
V gene: TRBV7-8; clone size: few; J gene: TRBJ2-2; D gene: TRBD2; CDR3 protein: CASSSLQGGPAGELFF; CDR3 DNA: TGTGCCAGCAGTTCTCTCCAGGGAGGGCCGGCCGGGGAGCTGTTTTTT
V gene: TRBV20-1; clone size: few; J gene: TRBJ2-5; D gene: TRBD2; CDR3 protein: CSAKGTSGGLQETQYF; CDR3 DNA: TGCAGTGCTAAAGGGACTAGCGGGGGCCTACAAGAGACCCAGTACTTC
V gene: TRBV6-2/TRBV6-3; clone size: few; J gene: TRBJ2-1; D gene: TRBD2; CDR3 protein: CASSQSGGAYNEQFF; CDR3 DNA: TGTGCCAGCAGCCAGAGCGGGGGGGCCTACAATGAGCAGTTCTTC
V gene: TRBV25-1; clone size: few; J gene: TRBJ1-5; D gene: NA; CDR3 protein: CASSERSSNQPQHF; CDR3 DNA: TGTGCCAGCAGTGAACGGAGTAGCAATCAGCCCCAGCATTTT
V gene: TRBV15; clone size: NA; J gene: TRBJ2-1; D gene: TRBD2; CDR3 protein: CATSRERSLAGVRQQFF; CDR3 DNA: TGTGCCACCAGCAGAGAAAGGAGTCTAGCGGGAGTTAGACAGCAGTTCTTC
V gene: TRBV29-1; clone size: NA; J gene: TRBJ1-1; D gene: NA; CDR3 protein: CSVRRMNTEAFF; CDR3 DNA: TGCAGCGTTCGCAGGATGAACACTGAAGCTTTCTTT
V gene: TRBV7-2; clone size: few; J gene: TRBJ2-7; D gene: NA; CDR3 protein: CASSLDWSPSYEQYF; CDR3 DNA: TGTGCCAGCAGCTTAGATTGGTCTCCTTCCTACGAGCAGTACTTC
V gene: TRBV7-3; clone size: few; J gene: TRBJ2-5; D gene: TRBD2; CDR3 protein: CASSVGTRPAKETQYF; CDR3 DNA: TGTGCCAGCAGCGTCGGGACTAGACCCGCCAAAGAGACCCAGTACTTC
V gene: TRBV4-1; clone size: NA; J gene: TRBJ1-2; D gene: TRBD1; CDR3 protein: CASSQEEQGGYGYTF; CDR3 DNA: TGCGCCAGCAGCCAAGAAGAACAGGGGGGCTATGGCTACACCTTC
V gene: TRBV27; clone size: few; J gene: TRBJ2-1; D gene: NA; CDR3 protein: CASSLFRVGNEQFF; CDR3 DNA: TGTGCCAGCAGTTTATTTCGGGTTGGGAATGAGCAGTTCTTC